This T cell receptor beta chain appears in the sequencing data of a study of blood T cell repertoires in COVID-19. Study at large: The samples span acute and convalescent COVID-19 from the United States, Italy and Spain. Sample material is recorded as cDNA or gDNA derived from T cells, B-cell-depleted T cells, or PBMCs.

In the study's own analysis: Estimation of nucleated cell counts relied on the amplification of reference gene primers. Sequencing was performed with immunoSEQ multiplex PCR; in TCRdb, only in-frame clones are kept and a portion is missing. V and J calls and clone size come straight from that table; D and trimming were deduced from the DNA. The table has about 120,000 clones, approximately 80% seen once. The CDR3 sequence is 15 residues long. Trimming at V came to 5 bases and at J to 5 bases, leaving 6 bases not matched to a gene. CDR1 and CDR2 (germline): MNHEY, SVGAGI. The receptor was isolated from a human donor in a cohort sampled during active COVID-19. This rearrangement joins TRBV6-5 to TRBJ2-1, with TRBD2 matching 10 bases. Sequences were obtained from peripheral blood. CDR3 residues: CASSTLAGADNEQFF. The CDR3, as DNA: TGTGCCAGCAGTACTCTAGCGGGGGCCGACAATGAGCAGTTCTTC.